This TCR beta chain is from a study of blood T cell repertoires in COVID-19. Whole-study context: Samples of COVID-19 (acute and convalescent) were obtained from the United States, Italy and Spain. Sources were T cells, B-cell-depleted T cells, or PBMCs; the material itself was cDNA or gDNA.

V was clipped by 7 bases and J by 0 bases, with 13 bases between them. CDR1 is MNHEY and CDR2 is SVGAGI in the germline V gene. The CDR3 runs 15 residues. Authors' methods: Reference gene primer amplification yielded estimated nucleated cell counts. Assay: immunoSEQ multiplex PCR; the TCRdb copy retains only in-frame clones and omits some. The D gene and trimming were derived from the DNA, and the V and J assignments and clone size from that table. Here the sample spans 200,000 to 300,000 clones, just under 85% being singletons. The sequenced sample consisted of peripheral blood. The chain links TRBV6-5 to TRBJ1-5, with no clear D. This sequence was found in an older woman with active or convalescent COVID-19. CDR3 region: CASTPVRSSNQPQHF. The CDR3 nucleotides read TGTGCCAGCACCCCGGTCCGTTCTAGCAATCAGCCCCAGCATTTT.